The sample holds one count of the clone carrying this T cell receptor beta chain. This sample was included in a study of blood T cell repertoires in COVID-19. Original processing notes: Nucleated cell number was recorded as an estimate derived from reference gene primer amplification. Assay used: immunoSEQ multiplex PCR; TCRdb lists only in-frame clones, some missing. The DNA gave D and trimming, while V, J and clone size come from that table. This table holds 150,000 or so clones, roughly 85% found once. The germline V gene has CDR1 SEHNR and CDR2 FQNEAQ (reference sequence). Trimming cost V 3 bases and J 9 bases, with 14 bases left between them. The CDR3 loop spans 14 amino acids. In terms of age and location, participants ranged from roughly 18 to 90 years and lived in approximately 24 US areas. Allocation to cohorts depended on clinical history reported by the participants. The study counted Cohort 3 donors as recovered given two negative PCRs, clearance, or symptom resolution.

V is TRBV7-9 and J is TRBJ2-2; a weak D match, TRBD2 (5 bases). The sequencing sample was made of PBMCs or T cells enriched from blood (not recorded which). The receptor was isolated from a man aged 55 to 69 who had recovered from COVID-19. The CDR3 reads CASSFGVSRRELFF. CDR3 bases: TGTGCCAGCAGCTTCGGGGTCTCCAGAAGGGAGCTGTTTTTT.